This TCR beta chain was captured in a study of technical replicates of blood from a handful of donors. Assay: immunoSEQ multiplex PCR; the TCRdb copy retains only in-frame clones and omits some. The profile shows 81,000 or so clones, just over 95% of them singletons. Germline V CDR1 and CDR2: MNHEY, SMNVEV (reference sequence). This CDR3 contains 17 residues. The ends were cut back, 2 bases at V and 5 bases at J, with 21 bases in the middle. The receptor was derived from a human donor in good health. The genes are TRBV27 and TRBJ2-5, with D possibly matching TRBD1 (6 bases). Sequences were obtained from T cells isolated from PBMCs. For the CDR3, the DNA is TGTGCCAGCAGTTTACTAAACCCAGGGGCTAGGCGGGAGACCCAGTACTTC. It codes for CASSLLNPGARRETQYF.